This T cell receptor (beta chain) was found in a study of cytomegalovirus exposure and HLA in healthy donors. General study results and limits: According to an earlier analysis, most TCR beta V segments yielded productive rearrangements about 87% or about 30% of the time. Sequence variants that were highly shared formed a cluster that was likely a sequencing artifact. TCR sequences were mostly rare, though some public TCRs occurred in many donors.

Comment on this clone: The antigen remains unidentified.

The CDR3 loop spans 15 amino acids. V lost 3 bases and J lost 4, with 13 bases in between. Germline V CDR1 and CDR2: MDHEN, SYDVKM. Researchers ran the PCR with 60 Vbeta and 13 Jbeta primers. Assay used: immunoSEQ multiplex PCR; TCRdb lists only in-frame clones, some missing. In the table there are about 93,000 clones, roughly 79% of which are singletons. The origin of this receptor is a man younger than 45 in good health and CMV-seronegative. Material: PBMCs. The chain uses TRBV28 and TRBJ1-3, with D possibly TRBD1 on 6 matching bases. CDR3 nucleotides: TGTGCCAGCAGTTTCCGAGGGGGTAAAGGAAACACCATATATTTT. It yields the protein CASSFRGGKGNTIYF.